This TCR beta chain is from a study of regulatory T cells in long-lasting Graves disease. Broader study findings: Thyroid tissue went unstudied; only peripheral blood was examined.

Time point reported: persistent/refractory GD, antithyroid drugs over 5 years with positive TRAb. RNA from PBMCs was the source of the TCR library. Libraries of TCR beta came from iRepertoire HTBI primers plus Arm-PCR of CDR3 regions. TCRdb passed the multiplex PCR reads through MiXCR, listing each CDR3 protein once. The sample records 600,000 to 800,000 distinct CDR3 sequences, 30% being singletons. This clonotype showed up many times. Its antigen is unidentified. With V trimmed by 6 bases and J by 5 bases, 11 bases remained unmatched. The CDR3 contains 16 residues. Germline values: CDR1 MDHEN, CDR2 SYDVKM.

This sequence originates from a female donor with Graves disease. The sample was peripheral blood mononuclear cells (PBMCs), taken when the disease was refractory, from a patient treated with antithyroid drugs. The genes are TRBV28 and TRBJ2-5, with 11 bases lining up with TRBD2. DNA for the CDR3: TGTGCCAGCAGAGACCGACTAGCGGGGCCAGGGGAGACCCAGTACTTC. It is translated as CASRDRLAGPGETQYF.